In this sample, the clone carrying this T cell receptor beta chain turned up a few times. What was amplified from RNA transcripts were TCR beta CDR3 regions. The HTBI set primed first-round TCR CDR3 RT-PCR. TCRdb itself ran the multiplex PCR reads through MiXCR, one entry per CDR3 protein. This sample carries roughly 530,000 distinct CDR3 sequences, more than 15% of them seen once, and the ten largest clones take around 17%. This sample stems from a study of T cells in Graves' hyperthyroidism and ophthalmopathy. Fresh peripheral blood, approximately 9.7 ml, was the source of the PBMCs. Trimming took 2 bases from V and 7 from J; bases not matched to a gene: 4. Looked up from germline, CDR1 is MRHNA and CDR2 is SNTAGT. The CDR3 has 13 residues.

The sequencing sample was made of blood. The source is a woman younger than 30 with Graves' ophthalmopathy. The chain is built from TRBV6-4 and TRBJ1-2; 7 positions match TRBD1. The CDR3 nucleotides read TGTGCCAGCAGTGACAGGGACAGTGGTGGCTACACCTTC. The encoded protein is CASSDRDSGGYTF.